The clone carrying this TCR beta chain appeared many times. Its target is not known. It was through 5'RACE template switching that TCR cDNA was made, with a universal primer site and UMIs added. TCRdb processed the 5' RACE reads anew with MiXCR; each CDR3 protein has one entry. This table has about 73,000 distinct CDR3 sequences, just under 8% appearing once. This entry belongs to a study of T cells after yellow fever vaccination. Across the whole study: Any fraction with a low cell number was prepared using SMART-Seq v4 Ultra Low Input. Study-level points and caveats: Compared with primary, the secondary response was weaker and peaked at day 5, not 15. A small proportion of clonotypes was detected in both the CD4 and CD8 compartments.

The CDR3 runs 11 residues. Germline V gene lookup returns CDR1 DFQATT and CDR2 SNEGSKA (reference sequence). V was clipped by 4 bases and J by 8 bases, with 9 bases between them. The V gene is TRBV20-1, the J gene TRBJ2-1, with no clear D. Sequencing used CD8+ T cells sorted from PBMCs, obtained on the day of the yellow fever booster vaccination. This sequence was found in a man aged 30 to 45 who received the YFV17D yellow fever vaccine. The CDR3 protein is CSATYLDEQFF. CDR3 nucleotides: TGCAGTGCTACTTACCTGGATGAGCAGTTCTTC.